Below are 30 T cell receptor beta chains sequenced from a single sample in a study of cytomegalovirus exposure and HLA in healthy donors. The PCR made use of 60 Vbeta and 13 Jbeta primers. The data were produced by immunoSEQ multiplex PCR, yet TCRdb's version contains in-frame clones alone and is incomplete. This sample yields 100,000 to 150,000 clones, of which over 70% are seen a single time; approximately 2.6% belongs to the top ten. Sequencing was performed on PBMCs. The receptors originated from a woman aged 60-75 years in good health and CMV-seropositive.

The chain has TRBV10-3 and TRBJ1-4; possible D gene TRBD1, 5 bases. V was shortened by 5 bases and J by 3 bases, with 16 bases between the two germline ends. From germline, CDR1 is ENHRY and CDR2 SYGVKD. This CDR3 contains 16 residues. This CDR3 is CAISPRGGASNEKLFF. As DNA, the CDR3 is TGTGCCATCAGTCCCCGGGGAGGGGCTTCTAATGAAAAACTGTTTTTT.

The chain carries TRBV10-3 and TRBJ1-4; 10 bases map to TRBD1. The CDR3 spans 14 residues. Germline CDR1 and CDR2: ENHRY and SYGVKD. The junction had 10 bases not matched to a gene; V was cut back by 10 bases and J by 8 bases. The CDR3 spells CASTDRGRPEKLFF. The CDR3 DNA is TGTGCCAGCACCGACAGGGGGCGCCCGGAAAAACTGTTTTTT.

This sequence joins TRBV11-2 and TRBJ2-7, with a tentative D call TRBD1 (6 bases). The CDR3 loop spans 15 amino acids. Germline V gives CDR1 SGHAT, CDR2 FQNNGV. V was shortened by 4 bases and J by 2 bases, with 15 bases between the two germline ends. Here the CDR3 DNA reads TGTGCCAGCAGCTCAACCGACAGGTCCCCCTACGAGCAGTACTTC. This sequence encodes CASSSTDRSPYEQYF.

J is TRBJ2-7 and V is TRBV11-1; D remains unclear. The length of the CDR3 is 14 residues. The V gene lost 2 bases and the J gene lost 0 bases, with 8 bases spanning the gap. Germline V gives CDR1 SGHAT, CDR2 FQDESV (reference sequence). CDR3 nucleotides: TGTGCCAGCAGCTTACAGGTAGACTCCTACGAGCAGTACTTC. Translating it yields CASSLQVDSYEQYF.

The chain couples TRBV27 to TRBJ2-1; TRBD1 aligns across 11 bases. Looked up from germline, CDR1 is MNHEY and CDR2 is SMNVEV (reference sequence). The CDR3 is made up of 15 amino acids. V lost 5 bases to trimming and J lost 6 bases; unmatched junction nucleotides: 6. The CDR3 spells CASSPGQGVGNEQFF. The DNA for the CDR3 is TGTGCCAGCAGTCCGGGACAGGGGGTAGGCAATGAGCAGTTCTTC.

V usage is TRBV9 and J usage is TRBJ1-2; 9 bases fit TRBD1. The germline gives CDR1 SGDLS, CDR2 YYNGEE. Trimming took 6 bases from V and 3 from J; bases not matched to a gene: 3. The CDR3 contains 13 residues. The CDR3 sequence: CASTRQGDYGYTF. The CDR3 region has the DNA TGTGCCAGCACCAGACAGGGGGACTATGGCTACACCTTC.

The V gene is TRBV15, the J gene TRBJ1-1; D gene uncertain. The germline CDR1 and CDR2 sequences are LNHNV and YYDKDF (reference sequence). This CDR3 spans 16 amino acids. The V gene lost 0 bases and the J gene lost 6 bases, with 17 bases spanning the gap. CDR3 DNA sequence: TGTGCCACCAGCAGAGATCGTGGGCTAGAGGGAGCTGAAGCTTTCTTT. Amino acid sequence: CATSRDRGLEGAEAFF.

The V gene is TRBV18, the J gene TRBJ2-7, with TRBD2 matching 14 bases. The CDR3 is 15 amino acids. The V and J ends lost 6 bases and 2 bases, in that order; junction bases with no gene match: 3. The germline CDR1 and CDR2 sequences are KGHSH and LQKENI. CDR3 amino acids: CASSPGLAGAYEQYF. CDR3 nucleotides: TGTGCCAGCTCGCCGGGACTAGCGGGAGCCTACGAGCAGTACTTC.

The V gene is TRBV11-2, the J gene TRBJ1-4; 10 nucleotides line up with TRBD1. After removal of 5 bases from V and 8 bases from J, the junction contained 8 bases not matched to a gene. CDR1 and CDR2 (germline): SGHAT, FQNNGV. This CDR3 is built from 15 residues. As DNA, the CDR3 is TGTGCCAGCAGCCTAAGGACAGGGGGTTTGGAAAAACTGTTTTTT. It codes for CASSLRTGGLEKLFF. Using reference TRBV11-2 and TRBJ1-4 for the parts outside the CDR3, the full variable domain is EAGVAQSPRYKIIEKRQSVAFWCNPISGHATLYWYQQILGQGPKLLIQFQNNGVVDDSQLPKDRFSAERLKGVDSTLKIQPAKLEDSAVYLCASSLRTGGLEKLFFGSGTQLSVL.

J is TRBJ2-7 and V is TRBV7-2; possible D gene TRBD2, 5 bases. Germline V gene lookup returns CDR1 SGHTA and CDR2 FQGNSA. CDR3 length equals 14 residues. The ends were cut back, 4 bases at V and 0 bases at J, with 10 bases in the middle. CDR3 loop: CASSSPTISYEQYF. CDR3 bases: TGTGCCAGCAGCTCCCCGACTATCTCCTACGAGCAGTACTTC.

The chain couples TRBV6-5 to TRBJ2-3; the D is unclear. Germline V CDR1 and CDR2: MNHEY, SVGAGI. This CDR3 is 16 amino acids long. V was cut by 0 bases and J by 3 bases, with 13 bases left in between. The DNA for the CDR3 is TGTGCCAGCAGTTACTCGAGCCAGGATGGGACAGATACGCAGTATTTT. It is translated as CASSYSSQDGTDTQYF.

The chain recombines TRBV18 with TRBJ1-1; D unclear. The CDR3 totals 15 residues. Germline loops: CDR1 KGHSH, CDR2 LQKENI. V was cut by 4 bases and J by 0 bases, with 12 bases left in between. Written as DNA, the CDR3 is TGTGCCAGCTCACTGAGGGCTGACATGAACACTGAAGCTTTCTTT. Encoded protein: CASSLRADMNTEAFF.

CDR3 sequence (DNA): TGTGCCATCAGTGAAGGTTCTGCAGGGGGCACAGATACGCAGTATTTT. The encoded protein is CAISEGSAGGTDTQYF. The V and J genes are TRBV10-3 and TRBJ2-3, with D perhaps TRBD1 (6 bases). CDR3 length equals 16 residues. The germline CDR1 and CDR2 sequences are ENHRY and SYGVKD. Trimming left V 3 bases short and J 1 base short, with 14 bases between.

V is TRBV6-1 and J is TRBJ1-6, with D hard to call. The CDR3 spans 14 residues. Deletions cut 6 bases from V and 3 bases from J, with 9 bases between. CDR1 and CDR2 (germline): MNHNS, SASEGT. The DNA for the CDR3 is TGTGCCAGCAGGGGCGACCTCTATAATTCACCCCTCCACTTT. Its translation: CASRGDLYNSPLHF.

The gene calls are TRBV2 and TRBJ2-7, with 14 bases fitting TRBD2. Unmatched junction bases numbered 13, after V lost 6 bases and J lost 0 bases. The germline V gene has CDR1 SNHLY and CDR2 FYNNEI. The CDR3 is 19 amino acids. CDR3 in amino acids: CASRSRTSGGNHLSYEQYF. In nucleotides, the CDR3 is TGTGCCAGCAGGTCTCGGACTAGCGGGGGGAATCACCTCTCCTACGAGCAGTACTTC.

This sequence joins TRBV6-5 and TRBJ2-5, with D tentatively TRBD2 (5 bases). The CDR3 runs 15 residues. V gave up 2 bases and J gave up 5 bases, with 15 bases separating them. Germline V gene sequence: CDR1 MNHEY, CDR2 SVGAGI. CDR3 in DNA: TGTGCCAGCAGTTACCGGGGAACCCCTCTCGAGACCCAGTACTTC. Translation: CASSYRGTPLETQYF.

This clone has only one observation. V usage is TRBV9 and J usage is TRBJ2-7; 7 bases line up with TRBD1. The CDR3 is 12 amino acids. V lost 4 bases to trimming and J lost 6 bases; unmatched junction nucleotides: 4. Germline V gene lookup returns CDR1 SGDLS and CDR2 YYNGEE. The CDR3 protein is CASSPTGFEQYF. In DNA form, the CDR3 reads TGTGCCAGCAGCCCGACAGGGTTCGAGCAGTACTTC.

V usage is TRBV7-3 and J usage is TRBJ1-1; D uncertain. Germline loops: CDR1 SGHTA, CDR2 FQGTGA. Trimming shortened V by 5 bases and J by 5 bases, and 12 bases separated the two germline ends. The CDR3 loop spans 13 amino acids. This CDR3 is CASSPTPGTEAFF. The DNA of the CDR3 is TGTGCCAGCAGCCCCACACCGGGGACTGAAGCTTTCTTT. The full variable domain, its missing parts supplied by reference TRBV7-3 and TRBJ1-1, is GAGVSQTPSNKVTEKGKYVELRCDPISGHTALYWYRQSLGQGPEFLIYFQGTGAADDSGLPNDRFFAVRPEGSVSTLKIQRTERGDSAVYLCASSPTPGTEAFFGQGTRLTVV.

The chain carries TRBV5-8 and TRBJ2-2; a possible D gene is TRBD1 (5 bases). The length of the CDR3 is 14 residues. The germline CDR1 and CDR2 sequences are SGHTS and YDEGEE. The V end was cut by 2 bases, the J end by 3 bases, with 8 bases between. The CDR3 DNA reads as TGTGCCAGCAGCTTTTCCAGGGACACCGGGGAGCTGTTTTTT. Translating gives CASSFSRDTGELFF.

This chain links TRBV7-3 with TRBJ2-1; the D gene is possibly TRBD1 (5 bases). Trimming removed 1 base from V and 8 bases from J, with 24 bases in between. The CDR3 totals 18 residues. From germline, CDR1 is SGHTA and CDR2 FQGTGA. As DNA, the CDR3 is TGTGCCAGCAGCTTAAGGGGCGGAAATTGGGGAAAACAGGATGAGCAGTTCTTC. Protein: CASSLRGGNWGKQDEQFF.

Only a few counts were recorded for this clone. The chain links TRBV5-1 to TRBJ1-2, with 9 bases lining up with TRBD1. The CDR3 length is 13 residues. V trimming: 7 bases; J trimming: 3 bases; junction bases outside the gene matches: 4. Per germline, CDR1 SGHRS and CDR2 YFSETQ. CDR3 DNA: TGCGCCAGCGGGACAGGGCTGCACTATGGCTACACCTTC. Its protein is CASGTGLHYGYTF.

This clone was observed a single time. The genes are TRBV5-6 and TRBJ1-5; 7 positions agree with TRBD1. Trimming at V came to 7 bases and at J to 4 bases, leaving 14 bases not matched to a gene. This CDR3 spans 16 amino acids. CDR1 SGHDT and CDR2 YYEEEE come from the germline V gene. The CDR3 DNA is TGTGCCAGCGGGAGCCGGGACAGCGGAGGGAATCAGCCCCAGCATTTT. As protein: CASGSRDSGGNQPQHF.

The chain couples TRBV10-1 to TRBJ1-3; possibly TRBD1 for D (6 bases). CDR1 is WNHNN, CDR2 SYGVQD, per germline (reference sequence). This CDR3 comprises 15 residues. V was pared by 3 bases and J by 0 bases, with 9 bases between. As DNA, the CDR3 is TGCGCCAGCAGTGACGGCAGGGGCTCTGGAAACACCATATATTTT. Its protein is CASSDGRGSGNTIYF.

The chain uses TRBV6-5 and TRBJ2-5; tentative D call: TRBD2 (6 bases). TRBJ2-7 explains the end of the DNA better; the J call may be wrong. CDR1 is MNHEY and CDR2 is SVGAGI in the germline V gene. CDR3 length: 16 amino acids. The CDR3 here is CASSYSTGDSPYEQYF. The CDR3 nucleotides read TGTGCCAGCAGTTACTCGACGGGGGATTCTCCCTACGAGCAGTACTTC.

CDR3: CASSGTDRWNGYTF. The CDR3 bases are TGTGCCAGCAGCGGGACGGACAGATGGAACGGCTACACCTTC. The chain links TRBV6-5 to TRBJ1-2, with D maybe TRBD1 (6 bases). V lost 6 bases, J lost 8 bases, and 19 bases lay in between. Germline-derived CDR1 and CDR2 are MNHEY and SVGAGI. CDR3 size: 14 residues.

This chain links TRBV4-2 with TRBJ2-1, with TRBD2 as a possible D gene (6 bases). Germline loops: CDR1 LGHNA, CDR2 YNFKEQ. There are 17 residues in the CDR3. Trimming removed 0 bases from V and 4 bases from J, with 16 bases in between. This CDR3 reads CASSQELAGYRYNEQFF. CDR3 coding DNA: TGTGCCAGCAGCCAAGAATTGGCGGGGTATCGTTACAATGAGCAGTTCTTC.

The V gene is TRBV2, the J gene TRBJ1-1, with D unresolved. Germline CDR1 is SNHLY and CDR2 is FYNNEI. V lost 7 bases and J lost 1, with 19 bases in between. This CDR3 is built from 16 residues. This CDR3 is CASTPGWTGGNTEAFF. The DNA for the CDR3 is TGTGCCAGCACTCCGGGGTGGACGGGAGGGAACACTGAAGCTTTCTTT.

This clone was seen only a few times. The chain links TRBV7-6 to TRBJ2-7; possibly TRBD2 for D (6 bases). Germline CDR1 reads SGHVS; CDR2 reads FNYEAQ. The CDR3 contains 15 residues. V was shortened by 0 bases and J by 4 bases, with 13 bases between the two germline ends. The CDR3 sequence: CASSLAEAGAYEQYF. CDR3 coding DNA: TGTGCCAGCAGCTTAGCAGAAGCGGGTGCTTACGAGCAGTACTTC.

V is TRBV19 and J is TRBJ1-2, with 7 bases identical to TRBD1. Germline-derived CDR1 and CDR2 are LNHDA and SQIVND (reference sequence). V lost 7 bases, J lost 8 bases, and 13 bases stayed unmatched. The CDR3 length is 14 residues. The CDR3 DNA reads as TGTGCCAGTACCCTCCTCGACAGGGAAGGCGGCTACACCTTC. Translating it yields CASTLLDREGGYTF.

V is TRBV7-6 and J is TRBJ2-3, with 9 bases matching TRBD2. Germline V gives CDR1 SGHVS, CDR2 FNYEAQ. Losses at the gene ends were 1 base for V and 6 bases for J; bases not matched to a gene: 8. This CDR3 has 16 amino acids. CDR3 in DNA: TGTGCCAGCAGCTTAGGTAGCGGGGGCCCCGGGGATACGCAGTATTTT. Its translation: CASSLGSGGPGDTQYF.